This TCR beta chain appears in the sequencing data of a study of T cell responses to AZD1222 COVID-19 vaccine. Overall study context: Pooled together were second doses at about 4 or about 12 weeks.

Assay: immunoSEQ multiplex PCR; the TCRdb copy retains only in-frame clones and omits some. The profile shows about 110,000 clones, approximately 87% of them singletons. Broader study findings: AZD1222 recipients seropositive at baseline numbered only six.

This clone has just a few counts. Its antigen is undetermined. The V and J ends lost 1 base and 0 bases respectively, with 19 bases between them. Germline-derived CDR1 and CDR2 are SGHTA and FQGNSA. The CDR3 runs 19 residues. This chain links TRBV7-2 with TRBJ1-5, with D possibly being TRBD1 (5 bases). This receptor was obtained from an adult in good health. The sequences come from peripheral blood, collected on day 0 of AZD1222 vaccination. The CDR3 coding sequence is TGTGCCAGCAGCTTAGGAGGTCCGGGGCGAGATTATAGCAATCAGCCCCAGCATTTT. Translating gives CASSLGGPGRDYSNQPQHF. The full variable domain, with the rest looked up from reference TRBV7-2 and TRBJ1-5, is GAGVSQSPSNKVTEKGKDVELRCDPISGHTALYWYRQSLGQGLEFLIYFQGNSAPDKSGLPSDRFSAERTGGSVSTLTIQRTQQEDSAVYLCASSLGGPGRDYSNQPQHFGDGTRLSIL.